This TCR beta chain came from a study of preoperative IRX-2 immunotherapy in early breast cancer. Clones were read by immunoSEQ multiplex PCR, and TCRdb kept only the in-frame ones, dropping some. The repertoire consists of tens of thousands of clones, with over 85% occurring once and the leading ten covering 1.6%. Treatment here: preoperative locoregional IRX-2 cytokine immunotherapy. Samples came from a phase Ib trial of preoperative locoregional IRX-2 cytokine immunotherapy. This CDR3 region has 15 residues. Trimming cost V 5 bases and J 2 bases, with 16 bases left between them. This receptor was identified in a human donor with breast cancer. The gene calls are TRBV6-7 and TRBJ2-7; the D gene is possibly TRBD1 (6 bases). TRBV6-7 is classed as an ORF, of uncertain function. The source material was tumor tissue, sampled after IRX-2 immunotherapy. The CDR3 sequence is CASSLQGIGTYEQYV. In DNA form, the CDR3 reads TGTGCCAGCAGTCTACAGGGAATCGGGACCTACGAGCAGTACGTC.